This is a list of T cell receptor beta chains from one sample in a study of cytomegalovirus exposure and HLA in healthy donors. Some clones are missing from TCRdb's copy, which holds only in-frame ones; the method was immunoSEQ multiplex PCR. The sample includes around 150,000 clones, around 77% of them seen just once. Input material: PBMCs. Receptors were obtained from a man over 45 in good health and CMV-seropositive. The CDR3 runs from the conserved cysteine through the conserved F or W. D genes are given only for firm matches. A clone size is listed for some rows: how often the clone was seen (once, few, many), or a class if it is expanded.

d_gene	j_gene	abundance	v_gene	CDR3aa	CDR3nt
.	TRBJ2-5	.	TRBV6-5	CASSYGQAGQETQYF	TGTGCCAGCAGTTATGGACAGGCGGGGCAAGAGACCCAGTACTTC
.	TRBJ2-5	once	TRBV2	CASSEANQGLETQYF	TGTGCCAGCAGTGAAGCGAACCAGGGGTTGGAGACCCAGTACTTC
.	TRBJ1-2	.	TRBV14	CASSQDESDGYTF	TGTGCCAGCAGCCAAGACGAGAGTGATGGCTACACCTTC
TRBD1	TRBJ1-2	.	TRBV6-5	CASSDRGLLNGYTF	TGTGCCAGCAGTGACAGGGGGCTCTTGAATGGCTACACCTTC
TRBD1	TRBJ1-5	.	TRBV10-2	CASSESERGHNQPQHF	TGCGCCAGCAGTGAGTCGGAGAGGGGGCACAATCAGCCCCAGCATTTT
TRBD1	TRBJ2-1	.	TRBV7-7	CASSLFEGAPSIEQFF	TGTGCCAGCAGCCTCTTTGAGGGGGCGCCTTCTATTGAGCAGTTCTTC
TRBD2	TRBJ2-1	.	TRBV4-2	CASSQGLAGGLGNEQFF	TGTGCCAGCAGCCAGGGACTAGCGGGGGGGCTAGGCAATGAGCAGTTCTTC
.	TRBJ2-7	.	TRBV6-1	CASSEGVSVSYEQYF	TGTGCCAGCAGTGAAGGAGTTAGCGTCTCCTACGAGCAGTACTTC
.	TRBJ1-5	.	TRBV2	CASNTFNSNQPQHF	TGTGCCAGCAATACTTTCAATAGCAATCAGCCCCAGCATTTT
TRBD1	TRBJ2-7	.	TRBV6-1	CASRDSGQGVYEQYF	TGTGCCAGCAGGGACTCCGGACAGGGGGTTTACGAGCAGTACTTC
.	TRBJ2-3	.	TRBV18	CASSPPMTGTDTQYF	TGTGCCAGCTCACCACCGATGACAGGCACAGATACGCAGTATTTT
TRBD2	TRBJ2-7	.	TRBV10-1	CASSGGLAGSPYEQYF	TGCGCCAGCAGTGGGGGACTAGCGGGGAGTCCCTACGAGCAGTACTTC
TRBD1	TRBJ1-2	once	TRBV5-1	CASSPTPPGTGGYGYTF	TGCGCCAGCAGCCCCACCCCCCCCGGGACAGGGGGCTATGGCTACACCTTC
TRBD1	TRBJ2-7	.	TRBV28	CASSSLGQGDSYEQYF	TGTGCCAGCAGTTCGTTAGGGCAGGGGGATTCCTACGAGCAGTACTTC
.	TRBJ2-3	once	TRBV7-6	CASSLDSTSDTQYF	TGTGCCAGCAGCTTAGATAGTACCTCAGATACGCAGTATTTT